The following is a T cell receptor beta chain sequence with its context. The table came from immunoSEQ multiplex PCR; TCRdb's copy has only in-frame clones and leaves some out. Of about 14,000 clones in the sample, 52% are singletons; the top ten hold 15% to 20%. The sample is drawn from a study of sequential checkpoint blockade in melanoma. For the study at large: First-line arms were nivolumab then ipilimumab, or the reverse, randomized 1:1. Maintenance nivolumab came after either treatment sequence.

Treatment meaning: randomized to nivolumab then ipilimumab (arm A) or the reverse (arm B). None of the patients previously received DNA-damaging chemotherapy. Sorted cells were live CD3+CD8+, lacking CD19 and CD56, from PBMCs. Germline V gene lookup returns CDR1 GTSNPN and CDR2 SVGIG (reference sequence). The V end lost 0 bases, the J end lost 4 bases, and 16 bases lay between the germline ends. CDR3 length equals 15 residues. The clonotype originates from a human donor with melanoma. The V and J genes are TRBV30 and TRBJ2-7; unclear D gene. Sequenced material: CD8+ T cells sorted from blood (inferred from file names), taken from a patient given nivolumab and ipilimumab in sequence. CDR3 bases: TGTGCCTGGAGTGTAGGTCCCTCGATCGGGTACGAGCAGTACTTC. It specifies CAWSVGPSIGYEQYF.